This TCR beta chain was captured by sequencing in a study of CD8 T cells in ankylosing spondylitis. TCRdb reanalysed the 5' RACE reads using MiXCR and keeps one entry per CDR3 protein. Of about 400,000 distinct CDR3 sequences in the sample, 20% to 25% are singletons; the top ten hold over 10%. This CDR3 spans 15 amino acids. Per the germline V gene, CDR1 is MGHRA and CDR2 is YSYEKL. V was clipped by 4 bases and J by 2 bases; unmatched bases: 7. The sample holds a few counts of this clonotype. Its antigen is not known. General study points: Significant enrichment of disease-linked clones was reported in matched ankylosing spondylitis synovial fluid.

The TCR originated in a male donor with ankylosing spondylitis or in good health (not recorded which). The sequencing sample was made of blood, either unsorted or a sorted T cell fraction (not recorded which). The chain uses TRBV4-1 and TRBJ2-7; 8 bases align to TRBD2. This CDR3 is CASSPPGGRTYEQYF. The CDR3 nucleotides read TGCGCCAGCAGCCCCCCGGGGGGGCGTACCTACGAGCAGTACTTC.